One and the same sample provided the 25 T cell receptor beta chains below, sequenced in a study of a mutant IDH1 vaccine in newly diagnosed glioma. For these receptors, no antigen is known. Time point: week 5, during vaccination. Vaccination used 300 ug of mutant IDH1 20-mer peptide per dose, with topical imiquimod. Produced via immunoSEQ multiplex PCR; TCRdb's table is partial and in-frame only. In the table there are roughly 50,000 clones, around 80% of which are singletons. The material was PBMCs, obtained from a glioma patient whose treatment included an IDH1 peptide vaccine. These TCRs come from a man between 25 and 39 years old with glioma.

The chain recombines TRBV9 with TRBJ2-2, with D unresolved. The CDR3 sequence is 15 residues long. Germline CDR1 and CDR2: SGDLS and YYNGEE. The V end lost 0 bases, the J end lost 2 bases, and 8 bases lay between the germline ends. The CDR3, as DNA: TGTGCCAGCAGCGTAGGGTTAGCTAACACCGGGGAGCTGTTTTTT. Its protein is CASSVGLANTGELFF.

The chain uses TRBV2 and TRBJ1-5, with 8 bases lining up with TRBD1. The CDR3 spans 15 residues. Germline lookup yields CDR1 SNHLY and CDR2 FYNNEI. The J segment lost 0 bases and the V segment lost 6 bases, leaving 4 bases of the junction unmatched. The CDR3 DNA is TGTGCCAGCAGCGGGGACAGGCTTAGCAATCAGCCCCAGCATTTT. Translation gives CASSGDRLSNQPQHF.

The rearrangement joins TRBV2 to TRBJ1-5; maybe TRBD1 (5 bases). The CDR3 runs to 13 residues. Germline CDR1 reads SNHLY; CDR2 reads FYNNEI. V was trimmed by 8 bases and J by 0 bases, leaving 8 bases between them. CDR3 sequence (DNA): TGTGCCAGCTGCAGGGATAGCAATCAGCCCCAGCATTTT. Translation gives CASCRDSNQPQHF.

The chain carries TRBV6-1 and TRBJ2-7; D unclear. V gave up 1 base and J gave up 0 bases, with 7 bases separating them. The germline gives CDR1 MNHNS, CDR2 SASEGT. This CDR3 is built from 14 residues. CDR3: CASSEEPRSYEQYF. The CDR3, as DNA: TGTGCCAGCAGTGAAGAGCCGCGCTCCTACGAGCAGTACTTC.

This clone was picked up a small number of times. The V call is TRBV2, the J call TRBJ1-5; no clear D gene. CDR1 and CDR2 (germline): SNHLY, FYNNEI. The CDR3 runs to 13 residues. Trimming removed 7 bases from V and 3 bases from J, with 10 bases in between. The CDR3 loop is CASNGQYNQPQHF. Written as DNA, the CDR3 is TGTGCCAGCAACGGCCAGTACAATCAGCCCCAGCATTTT.

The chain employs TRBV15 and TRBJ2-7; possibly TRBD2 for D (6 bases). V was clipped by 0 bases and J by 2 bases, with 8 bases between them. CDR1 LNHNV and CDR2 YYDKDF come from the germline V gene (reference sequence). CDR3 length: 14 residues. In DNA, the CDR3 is TGTGCCACCAGCAGAGATCGCGGGACCTACGAGCAGTACTTC. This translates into CATSRDRGTYEQYF.

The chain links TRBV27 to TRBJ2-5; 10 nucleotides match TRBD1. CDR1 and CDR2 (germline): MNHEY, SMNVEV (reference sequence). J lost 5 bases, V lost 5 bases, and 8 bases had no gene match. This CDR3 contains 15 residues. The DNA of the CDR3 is TGTGCCAGCAGTAAATCGACAGGGGGCGGGGAGACCCAGTACTTC. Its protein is CASSKSTGGGETQYF.

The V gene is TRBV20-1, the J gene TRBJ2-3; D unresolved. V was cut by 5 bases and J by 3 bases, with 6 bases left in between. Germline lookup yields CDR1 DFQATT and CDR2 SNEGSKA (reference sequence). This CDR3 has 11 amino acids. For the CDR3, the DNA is TGCAGTGCTTCCCGAACAGATACGCAGTATTTT. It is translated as CSASRTDTQYF.

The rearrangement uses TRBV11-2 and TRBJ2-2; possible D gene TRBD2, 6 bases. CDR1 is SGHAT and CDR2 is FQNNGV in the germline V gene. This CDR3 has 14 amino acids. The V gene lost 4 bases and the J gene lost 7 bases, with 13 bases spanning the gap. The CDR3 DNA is TGTGCCAGCAGCTCCCCCTGGAGGGTCGGGGAGCTGTTTTTT. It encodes CASSSPWRVGELFF.

In DNA, the CDR3 is TGTGCCAGCTCACCCTCCGACGCTAACTATGGCTACACCTTC. This translates into CASSPSDANYGYTF. This chain links TRBV18 with TRBJ1-2; D unclear. CDR1 is KGHSH, CDR2 LQKENI, per germline. The CDR3 is 14 residues long. V was clipped by 3 bases and J by 0 bases, with 8 bases between them.

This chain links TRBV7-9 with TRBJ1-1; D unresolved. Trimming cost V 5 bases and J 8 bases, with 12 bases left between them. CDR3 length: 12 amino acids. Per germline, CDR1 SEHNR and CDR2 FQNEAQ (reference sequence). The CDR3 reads CASSTPLGEAFF. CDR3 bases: TGTGCCAGCAGCACGCCTCTTGGCGAAGCTTTCTTT.

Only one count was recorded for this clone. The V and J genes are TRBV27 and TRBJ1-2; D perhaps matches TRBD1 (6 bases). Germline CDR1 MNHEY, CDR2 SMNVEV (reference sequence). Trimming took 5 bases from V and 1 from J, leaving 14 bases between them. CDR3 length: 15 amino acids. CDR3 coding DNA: TGTGCCAGCAGTACCCGGACAGAAGTTAACTATGGCTACACCTTC. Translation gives CASSTRTEVNYGYTF.

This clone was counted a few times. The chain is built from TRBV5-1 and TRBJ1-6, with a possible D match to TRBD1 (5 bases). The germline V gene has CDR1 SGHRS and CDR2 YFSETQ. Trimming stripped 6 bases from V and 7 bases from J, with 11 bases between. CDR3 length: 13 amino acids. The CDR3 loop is CASTQGANSPLHF. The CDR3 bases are TGCGCCAGCACCCAGGGTGCAAATTCACCCCTCCACTTT.

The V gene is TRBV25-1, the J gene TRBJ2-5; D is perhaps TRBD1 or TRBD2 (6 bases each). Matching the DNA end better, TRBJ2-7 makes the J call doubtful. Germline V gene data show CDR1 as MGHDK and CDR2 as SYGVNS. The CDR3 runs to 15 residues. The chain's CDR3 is CASSDNQGRSYEQYF. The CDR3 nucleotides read TGTGCCAGCAGTGATAATCAGGGGAGGTCCTACGAGCAGTACTTC.

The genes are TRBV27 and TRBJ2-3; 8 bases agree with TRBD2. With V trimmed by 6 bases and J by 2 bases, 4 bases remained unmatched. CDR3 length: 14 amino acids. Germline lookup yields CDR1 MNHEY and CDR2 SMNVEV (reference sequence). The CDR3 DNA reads TGTGCCAGCAGGAGAGCGGGAGCCACAGATACGCAGTATTTT. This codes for CASRRAGATDTQYF.

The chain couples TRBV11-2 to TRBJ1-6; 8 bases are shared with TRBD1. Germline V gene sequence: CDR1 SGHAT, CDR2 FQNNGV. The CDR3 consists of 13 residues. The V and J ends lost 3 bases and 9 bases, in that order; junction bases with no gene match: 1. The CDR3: CASSLDRASPLHF. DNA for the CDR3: TGTGCCAGCAGCTTGGACAGGGCTTCACCCCTCCACTTT.

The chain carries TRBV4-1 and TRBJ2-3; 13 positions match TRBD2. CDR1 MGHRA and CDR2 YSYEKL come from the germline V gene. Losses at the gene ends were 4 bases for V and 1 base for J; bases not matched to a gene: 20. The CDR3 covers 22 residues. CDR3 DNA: TGCGCCAGCAGCCCCTACCAGACCCCGGGACTAGCGGGGCGGGGAGGCACAGATACGCAGTATTTT. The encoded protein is CASSPYQTPGLAGRGGTDTQYF.

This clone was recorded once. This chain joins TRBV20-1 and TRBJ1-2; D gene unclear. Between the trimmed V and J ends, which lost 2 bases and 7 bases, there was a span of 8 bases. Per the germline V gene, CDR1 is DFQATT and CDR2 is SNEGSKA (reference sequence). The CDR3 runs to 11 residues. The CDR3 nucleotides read TGCAGTGCTAGAACTAGGCCTGGCTACACCTTC. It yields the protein CSARTRPGYTF.

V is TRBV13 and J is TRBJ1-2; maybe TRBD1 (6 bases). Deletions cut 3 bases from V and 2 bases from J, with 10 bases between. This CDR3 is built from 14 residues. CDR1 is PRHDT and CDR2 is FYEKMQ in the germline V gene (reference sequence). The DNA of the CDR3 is TGTGCCAGCAGCTTTCTTACAGGGAACTATGGCTACACCTTC. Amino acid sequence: CASSFLTGNYGYTF.

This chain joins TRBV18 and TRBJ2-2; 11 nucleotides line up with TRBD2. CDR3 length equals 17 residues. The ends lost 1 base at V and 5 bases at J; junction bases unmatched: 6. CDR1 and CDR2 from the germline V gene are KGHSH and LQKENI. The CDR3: CASSPQKTSGTTGELFF. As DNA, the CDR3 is TGTGCCAGCTCACCACAGAAGACTAGCGGGACTACCGGGGAGCTGTTTTTT. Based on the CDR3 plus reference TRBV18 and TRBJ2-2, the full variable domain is NAGVMQNPRHLVRRRGQEARLRCSPMKGHSHVYWYRQLPEEGLKFMVYLQKENIIDESGMPKERFSAEFPKEGPSILRIQQVVRGDSAAYFCASSPQKTSGTTGELFFGEGSRLTVL.

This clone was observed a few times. CDR3 coding DNA: TGTGCCAGCAGTGTCGACAGAAGTAATGAAAAACTGTTTTTT. It specifies CASSVDRSNEKLFF. The chain is built from TRBV2 and TRBJ1-4; perhaps TRBD1 as D (5 bases). Germline values: CDR1 SNHLY, CDR2 FYNNEI. CDR3 length: 14 amino acids. Trimming shortened V by 4 bases and J by 4 bases, and 10 bases separated the two germline ends.

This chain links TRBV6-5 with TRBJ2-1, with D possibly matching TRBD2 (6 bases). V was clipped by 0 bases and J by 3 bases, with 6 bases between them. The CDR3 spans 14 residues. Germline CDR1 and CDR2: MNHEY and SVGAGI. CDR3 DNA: TGTGCCAGCAGTTACTCGGAGGGCTACAATGAGCAGTTCTTC. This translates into CASSYSEGYNEQFF.

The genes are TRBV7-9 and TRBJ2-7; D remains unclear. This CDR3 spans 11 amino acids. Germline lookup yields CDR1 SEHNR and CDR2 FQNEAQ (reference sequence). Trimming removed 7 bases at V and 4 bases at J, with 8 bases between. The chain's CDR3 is CASMSSYEQYF. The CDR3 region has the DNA TGTGCCAGCATGAGCTCTTACGAGCAGTACTTC.

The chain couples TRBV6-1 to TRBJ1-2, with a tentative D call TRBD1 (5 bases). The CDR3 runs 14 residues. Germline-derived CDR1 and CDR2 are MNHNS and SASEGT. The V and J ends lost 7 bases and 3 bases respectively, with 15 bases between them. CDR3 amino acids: CASTKGYRDYGYTF. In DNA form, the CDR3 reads TGTGCCAGCACCAAGGGGTACAGAGACTATGGCTACACCTTC.

The CDR3 spells CASSPSGGPMNTEAFF. CDR3 DNA sequence: TGTGCCAGCAGCCCGTCGGGAGGGCCGATGAACACTGAAGCTTTCTTT. This chain links TRBV5-4 with TRBJ1-1; no definite D call. Between the trimmed V and J ends, which lost 4 bases and 0 bases, there was a span of 16 bases. This CDR3 comprises 16 residues. Germline V gene data show CDR1 as SGHNT and CDR2 as YYREEE (reference sequence).